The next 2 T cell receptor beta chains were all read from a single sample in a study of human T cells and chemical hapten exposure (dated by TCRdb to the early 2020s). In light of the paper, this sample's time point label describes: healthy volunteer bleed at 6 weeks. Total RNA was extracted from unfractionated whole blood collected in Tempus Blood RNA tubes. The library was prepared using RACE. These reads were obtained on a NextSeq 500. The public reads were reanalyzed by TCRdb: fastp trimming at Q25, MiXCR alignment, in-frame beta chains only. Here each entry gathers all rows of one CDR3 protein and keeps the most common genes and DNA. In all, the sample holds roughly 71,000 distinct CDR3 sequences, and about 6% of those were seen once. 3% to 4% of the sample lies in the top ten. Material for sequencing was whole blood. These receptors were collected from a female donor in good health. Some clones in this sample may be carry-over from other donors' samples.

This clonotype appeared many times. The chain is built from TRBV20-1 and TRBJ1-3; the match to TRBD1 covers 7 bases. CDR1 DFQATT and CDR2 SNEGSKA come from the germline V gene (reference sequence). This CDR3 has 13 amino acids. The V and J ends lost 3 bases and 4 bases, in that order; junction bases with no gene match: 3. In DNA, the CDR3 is TGCAGTGCTAGCCCGGGACAGGGAAACACCATATATTTT. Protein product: CSASPGQGNTIYF.

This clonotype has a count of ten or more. This chain's CDR3 is CASSVGLAEGDTQYF. CDR3 DNA sequence: TGTGCCAGCAGCGTGGGACTAGCGGAAGGAGATACGCAGTATTTT. The J gene is TRBJ2-3, the V gene TRBV5-6; 11 nucleotides line up with TRBD2. V lost 4 bases and J lost 5; bases outside the gene matches: 6. In germline, CDR1 is SGHDT, CDR2 YYEEEE. The CDR3 length is 15 residues.